This T cell receptor (beta chain) was documented in a study of blood T cell repertoires in COVID-19. Study overall: The samples span acute and convalescent COVID-19 from the United States, Italy and Spain. PBMCs, B-cell-depleted T cells, or T cells provided the cDNA or gDNA that made up the material.

Germline V lookup: CDR1 SGHDN, CDR2 FVKESK. V shed 5 bases and J shed 4 bases, with 8 bases lying between them. The CDR3 has 13 residues. Original processing notes: Nucleated cell counts were estimated from reference gene primer amplification. Only in-frame clones appear in the TCRdb table, and some are missing; sequencing was by immunoSEQ multiplex PCR. Clone size and the V and J calls come from that table; the DNA yielded D and trimming. The table shows roughly 170,000 clones, with around 85% occurring only once. Sequencing was carried out using peripheral blood. The chain couples TRBV14 to TRBJ1-4, with D unresolved. The clonotype was recovered from a man aged 60 to 75 who had recovered from COVID-19. The CDR3: CASSFGLNEKLFF. The CDR3 nucleotides are TGTGCCAGCAGCTTCGGACTTAATGAAAAACTGTTTTTT. Full variable domain (remainder filled in from reference TRBV14 and TRBJ1-4): EAGVTQFPSHSVIEKGQTVTLRCDPISGHDNLYWYRRVMGKEIKFLLHFVKESKQDESGMPNNRFLAERTGGTYSTLKVQPAELEDSGVYFCASSFGLNEKLFFGSGTQLSVL.